The 3 T cell receptor beta chains below come from one sample, sequenced in a study of patients and donors after allogeneic stem cell transplantation. A single record per CDR3 protein comes from TCRdb applying MiXCR to the RT-PCR reads. The sample records around 200,000 distinct CDR3 sequences, around 41% being singletons. The sequencing input was blood, either unsorted or a sorted T cell fraction (not recorded which). These receptors all come from a human donor who was either an allogeneic HSCT recipient or a stem cell or donor lymphocyte infusion donor (not recorded which). It is not recorded whose cells these are; they may come from a transplant donor.

The chain recombines TRBV27 with TRBJ2-1, with 7 bases identical to TRBD1. V shed 3 bases and J 2 bases; nucleotides not matched to a gene: 4. Germline lookup yields CDR1 MNHEY and CDR2 SMNVEV (reference sequence). The CDR3 runs to 15 residues. CDR3 region: CASSFQGQTYNEQFF. As DNA, the CDR3 is TGTGCCAGCAGTTTTCAGGGACAGACCTACAATGAGCAGTTCTTC.

V usage is TRBV5-1 and J usage is TRBJ1-1; no clear D gene. CDR3 length equals 15 residues. V was shortened by 4 bases and J by 0 bases, with 13 bases between the two germline ends. Germline V lookup: CDR1 SGHRS, CDR2 YFSETQ. CDR3 nucleotide sequence: TGCGCCAGCAGCCCCGGCGACACTCTGAACACTGAAGCTTTCTTT. It translates to CASSPGDTLNTEAFF.

The J gene is TRBJ2-1, the V gene TRBV12-3 or TRBV12-4, with a tentative D call TRBD1 (6 bases). The V end lost 6 bases, the J end lost 2 bases, and 14 bases lay between the germline ends. The CDR3 has 15 amino acids. The CDR3 here is CASSPGKGAYNEQFF. The CDR3 DNA reads TGTGCCAGCAGCCCAGGGAAGGGGGCCTACAATGAGCAGTTCTTC.